The next 6 T cell receptor beta chains were all read from a single sample in a study of glioma-infiltrating T cells. Using RNA template, CDR3s of TCR alpha and beta were amplified with iRepertoire arm-PCR. TCRdb re-called the multiplex PCR reads with MiXCR, one entry per CDR3 protein. The repertoire consists of around 350,000 distinct CDR3 sequences, with 41% occurring once and the leading ten covering 9.5% to 15%. Material: glioma tissue, nonneoplastic brain tissue, or PBMCs (not recorded which). Receptors were obtained from a human donor with low-grade glioma or glioblastoma, undergoing nonglioma brain surgery, or in good health (not recorded which).

This clonotype came up a few times. The CDR3 DNA reads TGTGCCAGCAGCTCAGGGAGGAACACTGAAGCTTTCTTT. Translating it yields CASSSGRNTEAFF. The genes are TRBV7-2 and TRBJ1-1, with D tentatively TRBD1 (5 bases). V was pared by 4 bases and J by 1 base, with 7 bases between. The CDR3 runs 13 residues. The germline V gene has CDR1 SGHTA and CDR2 FQGNSA. Looking up the rest from reference TRBV7-2 and TRBJ1-1 gives the full variable domain: GAGVSQSPSNKVTEKGKDVELRCDPISGHTALYWYRQSLGQGLEFLIYFQGNSAPDKSGLPSDRFSAERTGGSVSTLTIQRTQQEDSAVYLCASSSGRNTEAFFGQGTRLTVV.

In this sample, this clonotype turned up once. The chain has TRBV7-2 and TRBJ2-7, with a tentative D call TRBD2 (5 bases). Trimming took 5 bases from V and 4 from J, leaving 18 bases between them. The CDR3 spans 15 residues. Per the germline V gene, CDR1 is SGHTA and CDR2 is FQGNSA. CDR3 loop: CASSTRAESEYEQYF. The CDR3, as DNA: TGTGCCAGCAGCACAAGAGCGGAAAGCGAATACGAGCAGTACTTC.

This clonotype has ten or more counts. The chain joins TRBV6-2 or TRBV6-3 to TRBJ2-3; D not certain. Between the trimmed V and J ends, which lost 7 bases and 5 bases, there was a span of 19 bases. The germline gives CDR1 MNHEY, CDR2 SVGEGT. This CDR3 is built from 15 residues. The CDR3 nucleotides are TGTGCCAGCACCACCCCAAGAGGAGTTCTAGATACGCAGTATTTT. Translated: CASTTPRGVLDTQYF.

The chain uses TRBV7-2 and TRBJ1-5; weak D call: TRBD1 (5 bases). CDR3 length equals 14 residues. V dropped 4 bases and J dropped 8 bases, with 15 bases sitting between them. Germline CDR1 SGHTA, CDR2 FQGNSA. In DNA form, the CDR3 reads TGTGCCAGCAGCTCTCGGGACTCCGCAGAGCCCCAGCATTTT. Translating it yields CASSSRDSAEPQHF.

This clonotype was recorded many times. The chain carries TRBV27 and TRBJ2-1, with TRBD2 as a possible D gene (5 bases). Germline V gene data show CDR1 as MNHEY and CDR2 as SMNVEV (reference sequence). The CDR3 runs 15 residues. V was shortened by 5 bases and J by 0 bases, with 11 bases between the two germline ends. The CDR3 sequence is CASSPGISSYNEQFF. Written as DNA, the CDR3 is TGTGCCAGCAGTCCCGGGATCAGCTCCTACAATGAGCAGTTCTTC.

This rearrangement joins TRBV18 to TRBJ2-7; possibly TRBD2 for D (5 bases). The CDR3 covers 15 residues. The germline CDR1 and CDR2 sequences are KGHSH and LQKENI. Trimming pared 2 bases from V and 7 bases from J, leaving 18 bases between. In nucleotides, the CDR3 is TGTGCCAGCTCACCATCCGCCCCTGGGAGTCTAGAGCAGTACTTC. Translation gives CASSPSAPGSLEQYF. The variable domain in full, with the rest retrieved from reference TRBV18 and TRBJ2-7, is NAGVMQNPRHLVRRRGQEARLRCSPMKGHSHVYWYRQLPEEGLKFMVYLQKENIIDESGMPKERFSAEFPKEGPSILRIQQVVRGDSAAYFCASSPSAPGSLEQYFGPGTRLTVT.